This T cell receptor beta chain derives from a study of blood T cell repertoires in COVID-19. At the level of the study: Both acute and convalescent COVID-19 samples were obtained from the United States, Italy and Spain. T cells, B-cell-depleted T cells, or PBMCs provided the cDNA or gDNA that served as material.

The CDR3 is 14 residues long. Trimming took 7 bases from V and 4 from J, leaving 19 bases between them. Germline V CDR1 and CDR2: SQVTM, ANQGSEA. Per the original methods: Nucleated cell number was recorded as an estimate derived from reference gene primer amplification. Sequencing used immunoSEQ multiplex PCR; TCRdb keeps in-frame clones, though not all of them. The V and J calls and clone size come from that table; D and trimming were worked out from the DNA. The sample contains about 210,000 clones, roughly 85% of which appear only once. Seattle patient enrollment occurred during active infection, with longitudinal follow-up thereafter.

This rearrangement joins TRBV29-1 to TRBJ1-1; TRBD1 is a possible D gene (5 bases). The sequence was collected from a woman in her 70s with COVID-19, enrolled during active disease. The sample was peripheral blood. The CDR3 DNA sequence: TGCAGCGGTGCAATCGGGCAGGGAAGCACTGAAGCTTTCTTT. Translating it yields CSGAIGQGSTEAFF. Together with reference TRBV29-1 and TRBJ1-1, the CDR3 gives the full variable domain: SAVISQKPSRDICQRGTSLTIQCQVDSQVTMMFWYRQQPGQSLTLIATANQGSEATYESGFVIDKFPISRPNLTFSTLTVSNMSPEDSSIYLCSGAIGQGSTEAFFGQGTRLTVV.